The entry that follows covers one TCR beta chain sequence. The entry originates in a study of OX40 agonist ivuxolimab in advanced cancers. Cycle 7 day 1, cycle 4 day 1, and baseline were the timepoints at which blood was sampled. Trimming shortened V by 2 bases and J by 2 bases, and 10 bases separated the two germline ends. The length of the CDR3 is 15 residues. From germline, CDR1 is ENHRY and CDR2 SYGVKD. Clones were sequenced by immunoSEQ multiplex PCR, and TCRdb holds only the in-frame ones, with some missing. This sample has fewer than 40,000 clones, with roughly 69% found just once. The clonotype was recovered from an adult with an advanced solid tumor such as melanoma, head and neck, liver or kidney cancer. The V and J genes are TRBV10-3 and TRBJ1-3; D may be TRBD1 (6 bases). The sample consisted of CD4+ or CD8+ T cells sorted from blood, taken in a trial of the OX40 agonist ivuxolimab. The CDR3 here is CAISETGLAGNTIYF. CDR3 bases: TGTGCCATCAGTGAGACAGGGCTTGCTGGAAACACCATATATTTT.